A selection of T cell receptor beta chains follows, all from one sample in a study of PD-1 blockade in classical Hodgkin lymphoma. Only in-frame clones appear in the TCRdb table, and some are missing; sequencing was by immunoSEQ multiplex PCR. The sample yields 20,000 to 25,000 clones, roughly 80% seen once. The specimen comprised peripheral blood mononuclear cells (PBMCs), sampled before the second cycle of nivolumab. The source of these receptors is a human donor with classical Hodgkin lymphoma. The CDR3 runs from the conserved cysteine through the conserved F or W. A D gene is named only where the DNA matches it firmly. Size is stated for part of the rows, as once, few or many counts, or as a class when the clone is expanded.

V,J,size,D,DNA,CDR3
TRBV19,TRBJ2-7,NA,NA,TGTGCCAGTAGCAACCGGGACGGAATCTCCTACGAGCAGTACTTC,CASSNRDGISYEQYF
TRBV2,TRBJ2-2,few,NA,TGTGCCAGCAGTGAAGTCCCGGGGAACACCGGGGAGCTGTTTTTT,CASSEVPGNTGELFF
TRBV15,TRBJ2-2,NA,TRBD2,TGTGCCACCAGCAGAGCCCGACTTAGCGGGAGGAATACCGGGGAGCTGTTTTTT,CATSRARLSGRNTGELFF
TRBV29-1,TRBJ1-2,NA,TRBD1,TGCAGCGTCAGACAGGGGGCCTATGGCTACACCTTC,CSVRQGAYGYTF
TRBV6-1,TRBJ1-1,NA,NA,TGTGCCATTACCGGGGGGGCCACTGAAGCTTTCTTT,CAITGGATEAFF
TRBV19,TRBJ2-2,NA,NA,TGTGCCAGTAGTAAGGGACTTGCCCACGGGGAGCTGTTTTTT,CASSKGLAHGELFF
TRBV18,TRBJ1-5,NA,TRBD1,TGTGCCAGCTCACAAACCGGGACAGGGCTGTCAGAAGATCAGCCCCAGCATTTT,CASSQTGTGLSEDQPQHF
TRBV7-2,TRBJ2-7,NA,NA,TGTGCCAGCAGCTTAAAAGGGGGGAGGCAATCCTACGAGCAGTACTTC,CASSLKGGRQSYEQYF
TRBV2,TRBJ2-3,NA,TRBD2,TGTGCCAGCAGGGATAGCGGGAGAGGGCAGTATTTT,CASRDSGRGQYF
TRBV28,TRBJ1-1,few,NA,TGTGCCAGCAGTTCATATGGGCCAGGGAGTAAAGCTTTCTTT,CASSSYGPGSKAFF
TRBV25-1,TRBJ2-5,NA,TRBD1,TGTGCCAGCAGTGAATCGACAGGGGGCGCGGAGACCCAGTACTTC,CASSESTGGAETQYF
TRBV2,TRBJ1-1,NA,TRBD1,TGTGCCAGCAGCGCCGGGACAGGGAACACTGAAGCTTTCTTT,CASSAGTGNTEAFF
TRBV19,TRBJ2-2,few,TRBD2,TGTGCCAGTAGTATAAAAGGCCCCGGGGGGGTCGGGGAGCTGTTTTTT,CASSIKGPGGVGELFF
TRBV5-1,TRBJ2-2,NA,NA,TGCGCCAGCAGCTTGGGTCTAAGTCACGGGGAGCTGTTTTTT,CASSLGLSHGELFF
TRBV6-1,TRBJ2-1,few,NA,TGTGCCAGCTGTTTGGAAGTTCGCTCCTACAATGAGCAGTTCTTC,CASCLEVRSYNEQFF
TRBV9,TRBJ2-7,NA,NA,TGTGTCAGCAGCGTAGGAGGGGATTCCGCCTACGAGCAGTACTTC,CVSSVGGDSAYEQYF
TRBV11-2,TRBJ2-7,few,TRBD2,TGTGCCAGCAGCCTGACGGGGGGCTACGAGCAGTACTTC,CASSLTGGYEQYF
TRBV7-6,TRBJ2-7,NA,TRBD2,TGTGCCAGCAGCCACCGCTCGACTAGCGGGACACCCTACGAGCAGTACTTC,CASSHRSTSGTPYEQYF
TRBV25-1,TRBJ2-1,NA,NA,TGTGCCAGCAGTGAGTCGATGACAGGACCCAACAATGAGCAGTTCTTC,CASSESMTGPNNEQFF
TRBV6-1,TRBJ2-5,once,NA,TGTGCCAGCAGTGTGGGGGGGCGGGAGACCCAGTACTTC,CASSVGGRETQYF
TRBV28,TRBJ1-2,NA,TRBD1,TGTGCCAGCAGTACCCGACAGGGGTGGGGTAGCTATGGCTACACCTTC,CASSTRQGWGSYGYTF
TRBV27,TRBJ1-1,few,NA,TGTGCCAGCAGCCGTCGGGCCGGAGGGCCCCAGAACACTGAAGCTTTCTTT,CASSRRAGGPQNTEAFF
TRBV6-1,TRBJ2-1,NA,TRBD1,TGTGCCAGCAGTGAAGGGACAGGGGCTTACAATGAGCAGTTCTTC,CASSEGTGAYNEQFF
TRBV7-6,TRBJ1-1,NA,NA,TGTGCCAGCAGCCCCCGACCCGGGGCTGAAGCTTTCTTT,CASSPRPGAEAFF
TRBV29-1,TRBJ1-1,NA,NA,TGCAGCGCCGTCACACGCCAGGCAGAAGCTTTCTTT,CSAVTRQAEAFF
TRBV18,TRBJ1-5,NA,TRBD1,TGTGCCAGCTCAGACGACAGGGATCAGCCCCAGCATTTT,CASSDDRDQPQHF
TRBV5-5,TRBJ2-7,NA,TRBD1,TGTGCCAGCAGCTTGGAGAACGCCGGGACAGACGCTACCTACGAGCAGTACTTC,CASSLENAGTDATYEQYF
TRBV27,TRBJ1-1,NA,NA,TGTGCCAGCGCACTCTCTGGGGGCTTAATCCTCGGAACTGAAGCTTTCTTT,CASALSGGLILGTEAFF
TRBV6-5,TRBJ1-5,NA,NA,TGTGCCAGCAGTTTTGACAGGCACAATCAGCCCCAGCATTTT,CASSFDRHNQPQHF
TRBV2,TRBJ2-7,NA,NA,TGTGCCAGCAGTGACTCCAGGGGAGGCGAGCAGTACTTC,CASSDSRGGEQYF
TRBV9,TRBJ2-1,NA,NA,TGTGCCAGCAGCGGACAGGGTAGGAGGGGCTCCTACAATGAGCAGTTCTTC,CASSGQGRRGSYNEQFF
TRBV18,TRBJ1-5,NA,NA,TGTGCCAGCTCACCAAGTAGGGCAAAAAATCAGCCCCAGCATTTT,CASSPSRAKNQPQHF
TRBV5-1,TRBJ2-7,once,NA,TGCGCCAGCAGCTTGAATTCTTTCGAGCAGTACTTC,CASSLNSFEQYF
TRBV29-1,TRBJ2-1,NA,TRBD2,TGCAGCGTCGGGGGTCTAGCGGGGAATGAGCAGTTCTTC,CSVGGLAGNEQFF
TRBV4-1,TRBJ2-7,NA,NA,TGCGCCAGCAGCCATACCCCACTCGCAAACGCCCAGCTAAGGAGCGAGCAGTACTTC,CASSHTPLANAQLRSEQYF
TRBV6-1,TRBJ1-1,NA,TRBD1,TGTGCCAGCAGTGAGGGACAGGGGGCGAGCACTGAAGCTTTCTTT,CASSEGQGASTEAFF
TRBV12-5,TRBJ2-1,NA,NA,TGTGCTAGTGGTTTGGGCTCCTTAGCGATCTCCTACAATGAGCAGTTCTTC,CASGLGSLAISYNEQFF
TRBV5-4,TRBJ1-3,NA,NA,TGTGCCAGCAGCTTCGGTGTAGCAGGCTCTGGAAACACCATATATTTT,CASSFGVAGSGNTIYF
TRBV13,TRBJ2-5,few,TRBD2,TGTGCCAGCAGCGCCGGGGGGGCCCAGTACTTC,CASSAGGAQYF
TRBV7-6,TRBJ2-3,NA,NA,TGTGCCAGCAGCCTACTTGTCACAGATACGCAGTATTTT,CASSLLVTDTQYF
TRBV2,TRBJ1-1,few,NA,TGTGCCAGCAGCGCCACAGTCAGGGGACGCACTGAAGCTTTCTTT,CASSATVRGRTEAFF
TRBV6-1,TRBJ2-1,NA,TRBD1,TGTGCCAGCAGTAGGGACAGGGTTACTGAGCAGTTCTTC,CASSRDRVTEQFF
TRBV11-3,TRBJ2-7,NA,NA,TGTGCCAGCAGCTTTGTTGAGCGGGACAGCTCCTACGAGCAGTACTTC,CASSFVERDSSYEQYF
TRBV7-3,TRBJ2-5,NA,NA,TGTGCCAGCAGCTTAAACCCGGGACATGGCGAGACCCAGTACTTC,CASSLNPGHGETQYF
TRBV7-6,TRBJ1-1,once,TRBD1,TGTGCCAGCAGCAAGGGACAGGGAGACTTGAACACTGAAGCTTTCTTT,CASSKGQGDLNTEAFF
TRBV5-4,TRBJ2-1,once,TRBD2,TGTGCCAGCAGCTTCGGGACTAGCGGAACCTACAATGAGCAGTTCTTC,CASSFGTSGTYNEQFF
TRBV19,TRBJ1-5,NA,TRBD1,TGTGCCAGTAGTACCCGGACAGGGGAAAGGATAAATCAGCCCCAGCATTTT,CASSTRTGERINQPQHF
TRBV28,TRBJ2-7,NA,NA,TGTGCCAGCAGTTTATTGTCTGGTTCCTACGAGCAGTACTTC,CASSLLSGSYEQYF
TRBV6-5,TRBJ1-1,NA,NA,TGTGCCAGCAGACAGAAACCCCTGAACACTGAAGCTTTCTTT,CASRQKPLNTEAFF
TRBV29-1,TRBJ1-2,once,TRBD1,TGCAGCATCGACCCAGGGGGCAGGGGCTACACCTTC,CSIDPGGRGYTF
TRBV2,TRBJ1-2,once,NA,TGTGCCAGCAGTGAAACTTATCAGGGAACCTATGGCTACACCTTC,CASSETYQGTYGYTF
TRBV6-4,TRBJ2-1,NA,TRBD2,TGTGCCAGCAGCCCTACGGGAGGGAAATACAATGAGCAGTTCTTC,CASSPTGGKYNEQFF
TRBV5-6,TRBJ1-1,NA,NA,TGTGCCAGCAGCTTATCCCTGAACACTGAAGCTTTCTTT,CASSLSLNTEAFF
TRBV19,TRBJ2-2,NA,NA,TGTGCCAGTAGTATCGGCAGGAACACCGGGGAGCTGTTTTTT,CASSIGRNTGELFF
TRBV9,TRBJ2-3,NA,NA,TGTGCCAGCAGCGTATTTAGCGACACAGATACGCAGTATTTT,CASSVFSDTDTQYF
TRBV6-6,TRBJ2-2,NA,NA,TGTGCCAGCAGTTACTCAGGTGGCACCGGGGAGCTGTTTTTT,CASSYSGGTGELFF
TRBV19,TRBJ2-1,medium-sized,NA,TGTGCCAGTAGTTCCATGGCAGGTAATGAGCAGTTCTTC,CASSSMAGNEQFF
TRBV6-1,TRBJ1-3,NA,TRBD1,TGTGCCAGCAGGAATACAGGGGGCTCTGGAAACACCATATATTTT,CASRNTGGSGNTIYF
TRBV29-1,TRBJ2-1,NA,NA,TGCAGCGTTGGGGAGACCAGTTCCTACAATGAGCAGTTCTTC,CSVGETSSYNEQFF